This entry lists 28 T cell receptor beta chains sequenced from one sample in a study of T cell repertoires in cytomegalovirus infection. Each CDR3 protein is one row after TCRdb ran MiXCR on the reads. The sample lists hundreds of thousands of distinct CDR3 sequences; 25% to 40% were seen once. The sample was PBMCs. The origin of the receptors is a human donor in good health (CMV status not recorded). Some clones in this sample may be carry-over from other donors' samples.

This clonotype was detected a few times. The V call is TRBV19, the J call TRBJ1-2; 8 bases align to TRBD1. The germline gives CDR1 LNHDA, CDR2 SQIVND (reference sequence). After removal of 5 bases from V and 5 bases from J, the junction contained 7 bases not matched to a gene. The CDR3 loop spans 14 amino acids. This chain's CDR3 is CASSRRGLEYGYTF. The DNA for the CDR3 is TGTGCCAGTAGTCGCAGGGGGCTCGAGTATGGCTACACCTTC.

The CDR3 sequence is CASSVSGGYNEQFF. As DNA, the CDR3 is TGTGCCAGCAGCGTCAGCGGGGGATACAATGAGCAGTTCTTC. This sequence joins TRBV7-3 and TRBJ2-1; 8 bases align to TRBD2. This CDR3 region has 14 residues. Germline V gives CDR1 SGHTA, CDR2 FQGTGA. V dropped 5 bases and J dropped 4; count of bases not matched to a gene: 4.

The chain combines TRBV2 with TRBJ1-1; 7 bases fit TRBD1. The junction had 9 bases not matched to a gene; V was cut back by 4 bases and J by 7 bases. CDR1 and CDR2 from the germline V gene are SNHLY and FYNNEI. The CDR3 consists of 14 residues. CDR3 sequence: CASSVQTGHGEAFF. CDR3 coding DNA: TGTGCCAGCAGTGTCCAGACAGGGCACGGTGAAGCTTTCTTT.

This chain uses TRBV5-1 with TRBJ2-1; 14 nucleotides match TRBD2. V was clipped by 4 bases and J by 7 bases; unmatched bases: 10. CDR1 is SGHRS and CDR2 is YFSETQ in the germline V gene. The CDR3 contains 17 residues. The CDR3 bases are TGCGCCAGCAGCCCCCTGACTAGCGGGGGGGCATTGAATGAGCAGTTCTTC. This encodes CASSPLTSGGALNEQFF.

In its sample, this clonotype was seen a few times. V gene TRBV27 combines with J gene TRBJ2-3; 15 bases are a match to TRBD2. The CDR3 covers 17 residues. Unmatched junction bases numbered 4, after V lost 6 bases and J lost 0 bases. Germline V gene data show CDR1 as MNHEY and CDR2 as SMNVEV (reference sequence). As DNA, the CDR3 is TGTGCCAGCAGGGGACTAGCGGGGGGACCCAGCACAGATACGCAGTATTTT. Protein: CASRGLAGGPSTDTQYF.

This clonotype was detected a few times. V and J are TRBV5-4 and TRBJ1-1, with TRBD1 as a possible D gene (6 bases). The CDR3 length is 14 residues. The germline CDR1 and CDR2 sequences are SGHNT and YYREEE (reference sequence). V was cut by 3 bases and J by 1 base, with 10 bases left in between. The chain's CDR3 is CASSWDIANTEAFF. For the CDR3, the DNA is TGTGCCAGCAGCTGGGACATTGCGAACACTGAAGCTTTCTTT.

The count of this clonotype is one. The V call is TRBV9, the J call TRBJ2-7, with a possible D match to TRBD2 (6 bases). Germline CDR1 reads SGDLS; CDR2 reads YYNGEE. Trimming left V 0 bases short and J 6 bases short, with 10 bases between. The CDR3 is 13 residues long. The CDR3 loop reads CASSVGGGGEQYF. In DNA, the CDR3 is TGTGCCAGCAGCGTAGGGGGAGGTGGCGAGCAGTACTTC.

The chain has TRBV7-9 and TRBJ2-1; D is possibly TRBD1 or TRBD2 (5 bases each). V dropped 7 bases and J dropped 6 bases, with 22 bases sitting between them. The germline V gene has CDR1 SEHNR and CDR2 FQNEAQ (reference sequence). The length of the CDR3 is 16 residues. CDR3 sequence reads: CASIRFNPGRSNEQFF. The CDR3 nucleotides read TGTGCCAGCATCCGATTTAATCCGGGACGTTCCAATGAGCAGTTCTTC. The full variable domain, its missing parts supplied by reference TRBV7-9 and TRBJ2-1, is DTGVSQNPRHKITKRGQNVTFRCDPISEHNRLYWYRQTLGQGPEFLTYFQNEAQLEKSRLLSDRFSAERPKGSFSTLEIQRTEQGDSAMYLCASIRFNPGRSNEQFFGPGTRLTVL.

This clonotype was seen just once. The chain links TRBV20-1 to TRBJ2-7; TRBD2 is a possible D gene (5 bases). CDR1 and CDR2 from the germline V gene are DFQATT and SNEGSKA (reference sequence). Trimming cost V 6 bases and J 7 bases, with 16 bases left between them. This CDR3 region has 12 residues. CDR3 in amino acids: CSANAAGREQYF. The CDR3 DNA reads as TGCAGTGCCAACGCCGCGGGCCGGGAGCAGTACTTC.

The genes are TRBV7-8 and TRBJ2-1; the match to TRBD2 covers 8 bases. The length of the CDR3 is 19 residues. Looked up from germline, CDR1 is SGHVS and CDR2 is FQNEAQ. The J segment lost 6 bases and the V segment lost 1 base, leaving 17 bases of the junction unmatched. The CDR3 DNA reads TGTGCCAGCAGCTTAGGGTCGATTAGCGGGGAGCTGGGTCGCAATGAGCAGTTCTTC. The encoded protein is CASSLGSISGELGRNEQFF.

The chain combines TRBV29-1 with TRBJ1-4, with 9 bases identical to TRBD1. The trim removed 6 bases at V and 7 bases at J, leaving 6 bases unmatched. The germline gives CDR1 SQVTM, CDR2 ANQGSEA. This CDR3 spans 13 amino acids. In nucleotides, the CDR3 is TGCAGCGTGCAGACAGGGGGTAGTGAAAAACTGTTTTTT. The encoded protein is CSVQTGGSEKLFF.

About this clonotype: The CDR3 ends on some other residue instead of the conserved phenylalanine or tryptophan, so this is likely a read error. The DNA is left out, because the CDR3 cannot be placed on it with certainty; the CDR3 is given as TCRdb lists it. This chain's CDR3 is CASSLAGLDGYTL. The V gene is TRBV7-2, the J gene TRBJ1-2. The CDR3 region is 13 residues in length, termini included. The germline CDR1 and CDR2 sequences are SGHTA and FQGNSA.

This clonotype was detected a few times. The chain is built from TRBV6-1 and TRBJ2-1; 9 bases match TRBD2. V shed 6 bases and J 3 bases; nucleotides not matched to a gene: 6. Germline-derived CDR1 and CDR2 are MNHNS and SASEGT. The CDR3 extends over 15 amino acids. The CDR3 DNA reads TGTGCCAGCAGCCCGGTAGCGGGGGTCTACAATGAGCAGTTCTTC. It is translated as CASSPVAGVYNEQFF.

The sample holds a few counts of this clonotype. The rearrangement uses TRBV7-6 and TRBJ2-7, with D uncertain. V lost 6 bases to trimming and J lost 5 bases, with 11 bases between them. From germline, CDR1 is SGHVS and CDR2 FNYEAQ. The CDR3 is made up of 12 amino acids. CDR3 bases: TGTGCCAGCAGTCCTATACCTGACGAGCAGTACTTC. This gives the protein CASSPIPDEQYF. The entire variable domain, with the rest obtained from reference TRBV7-6 and TRBJ2-7, is as follows: GAGVSQSPRYKVTKRGQDVALRCDPISGHVSLYWYRQALGQGPEFLTYFNYEAQQDKSGLPNDRFSAERPEGSISTLTIQRTEQRDSAMYRCASSPIPDEQYFGPGTRLTVT.

This clonotype has at least ten counts. The chain's CDR3 is CASSLAGTELQYF. CDR3 DNA sequence: TGTGCCAGCAGTTTAGCTGGGACGGAACTTCAGTACTTC. J is TRBJ2-7 and V is TRBV27; D possibly uses TRBD1 or TRBD2 (5 bases each). Germline V lookup: CDR1 MNHEY, CDR2 SMNVEV (reference sequence). This CDR3 contains 13 residues. V lost 2 bases and J 10 bases, leaving 15 bases between the germline ends.

This clonotype was found a few times. The chain employs TRBV4-1 and TRBJ1-4; maybe TRBD1 (5 bases). This CDR3 has 16 residues. Trimming removed 0 bases at V and 7 bases at J, with 15 bases between. The germline V gene encodes CDR1 MGHRA and CDR2 YSYEKL. The CDR3 DNA follows: TGCGCCAGCAGCCAAGATCGGGGGGGGGAGCGTGAAAAACTGTTTTTT. It yields the protein CASSQDRGGEREKLFF.

This clonotype was seen repeatedly, ten times or more. The chain has TRBV7-2 and TRBJ2-3; TRBD2 agrees at 8 bases. Germline V gene data show CDR1 as SGHTA and CDR2 as FQGNSA. V was clipped by 3 bases and J by 0 bases; unmatched bases: 11. The CDR3 consists of 18 residues. CDR3 sequence: CASSLTPFAGGSTDTQYF. In DNA form, the CDR3 reads TGTGCCAGCAGCTTGACCCCTTTTGCGGGGGGAAGCACAGATACGCAGTATTTT.

The chain employs TRBV6-5 and TRBJ2-7; D gene uncertain. V lost 0 bases, J lost 3 bases, and 9 bases lay in between. The germline V gene has CDR1 MNHEY and CDR2 SVGAGI. The CDR3 length is 14 residues. CDR3 DNA: TGTGCCAGCAGTTACTCCGTCCAGAGCTACGAGCAGTACTTC. It specifies CASSYSVQSYEQYF.

The chain carries TRBV6-1 and TRBJ2-5; D is perhaps TRBD2 (7 bases). Trimming pared 2 bases from V and 7 bases from J, leaving 11 bases between. Per the germline V gene, CDR1 is MNHNS and CDR2 is SASEGT. The CDR3 sequence is 13 residues long. The CDR3 region is CASSEWRGLTQYF. In nucleotides, the CDR3 is TGTGCCAGCAGTGAATGGCGGGGGCTGACCCAGTACTTC.

Points on this clonotype: One junction end does not reproduce the germline sequence, and a read error may be involved. The gene calls are TRBV27 and TRBJ2-5; TRBD2 matches 14 bases. The CDR3 has 12 amino acids. Per germline, CDR1 MNHEY and CDR2 SMNVEV (reference sequence). The CDR3 is CASGQTSGGACF. CDR3 bases: TGTGCCAGCGGACAGACTAGCGGGGGGGCCTGCTTC.

The sample holds a few counts of this clonotype. The chain is built from TRBV6-5 and TRBJ2-7, with no clear D. V gave up 6 bases and J gave up 1 base, with 7 bases separating them. From germline, CDR1 is MNHEY and CDR2 SVGAGI. This CDR3 region has 12 residues. CDR3 residues: CASSPTSYEQYF. In DNA form, the CDR3 reads TGTGCCAGCAGCCCGACATCCTACGAGCAGTACTTC.

The chain has TRBV19 and TRBJ1-5; D gene uncertain. The V gene lost 3 bases and the J gene lost 5 bases, with 8 bases spanning the gap. The CDR3 runs to 13 residues. Germline V gene lookup returns CDR1 LNHDA and CDR2 SQIVND (reference sequence). The CDR3 bases are TGTGCCAGTAGTATTGTCCGGGATCAGCCCCAGCATTTT. It translates to CASSIVRDQPQHF.

This clonotype was counted only a few times. The chain combines TRBV6-2 or TRBV6-3 with TRBJ2-5, with 8 bases aligning to TRBD1. Germline lookup yields CDR1 MNHEY and CDR2 SVGEGT. V trimming: 3 bases; J trimming: 3 bases; junction bases outside the gene matches: 9. The CDR3 is 16 amino acids. CDR3 in amino acids: CASSYFRGHPKETQYF. CDR3 sequence (DNA): TGTGCCAGCAGTTATTTCAGGGGGCACCCTAAAGAGACCCAGTACTTC.

In its sample, this clonotype was seen a few times. The chain links TRBV7-2 to TRBJ1-4, with 9 nucleotides matching TRBD1. V trimming: 4 bases; J trimming: 4 bases; junction bases outside the gene matches: 10. Germline CDR1 SGHTA, CDR2 FQGNSA. This CDR3 is built from 17 residues. CDR3 loop: CASSSSGTGQSNEKLFF. CDR3 coding DNA: TGTGCCAGCAGCTCGAGCGGGACAGGGCAGAGTAATGAAAAACTGTTTTTT.

The chain joins TRBV2 to TRBJ2-7; D remains ambiguous. V shed 4 bases and J shed 5 bases, with 9 bases lying between them. Germline lookup yields CDR1 SNHLY and CDR2 FYNNEI. CDR3 length: 12 residues. The chain's CDR3 is CASSVGRNEQYF. The CDR3 coding sequence is TGTGCCAGCAGTGTAGGAAGGAACGAGCAGTACTTC. Combining the CDR3 with reference TRBV2 and TRBJ2-7 gives the whole variable domain EPEVTQTPSHQVTQMGQEVILRCVPISNHLYFYWYRQILGQKVEFLVSFYNNEISEKSEIFDDQFSVERPDGSNFTLKIRSTKLEDSAMYFCASSVGRNEQYFGPGTRLTVT.

This chain links TRBV20-1 with TRBJ2-4; D may match TRBD1 or TRBD2 (5 bases each). The CDR3 has 16 residues. The germline V gene encodes CDR1 DFQATT and CDR2 SNEGSKA (reference sequence). Trimming pared 5 bases from V and 0 bases from J, leaving 17 bases between. The CDR3, as DNA: TGCAGTGCTGGTGCATCGGGGCGCCTAGCCAAAAACATTCAGTACTTC. Protein: CSAGASGRLAKNIQYF.

This clonotype was found many times. V usage is TRBV7-2 and J usage is TRBJ1-2, with D possibly matching TRBD1 (6 bases). Trimming removed 2 bases from V and 3 bases from J, with 19 bases in between. Germline CDR1 reads SGHTA; CDR2 reads FQGNSA. The CDR3 covers 17 residues. CDR3: CASSLTGQIMSDYGYTF. CDR3 coding DNA: TGTGCCAGCAGCTTAACCGGACAGATTATGAGTGACTATGGCTACACCTTC.

For this clonotype: A read error is possible here, since a much larger clone lies one base away. The rearrangement joins TRBV2 to TRBJ2-2; no clear D. There are 14 residues in the CDR3. Germline assignment: CDR1 SNHLY and CDR2 FYNNEI. V lost 8 bases and J 7 bases, leaving 17 bases between the germline ends. The CDR3 protein is CASGRCDPLGELFF. As DNA, the CDR3 is TGTGCCAGCGGCCGGTGTGATCCCCTCGGGGAGCTGTTTTTT. Full variable domain (remainder filled in from reference TRBV2 and TRBJ2-2): EPEVTQTPSHQVTQMGQEVILRCVPISNHLYFYWYRQILGQKVEFLVSFYNNEISEKSEIFDDQFSVERPDGSNFTLKIRSTKLEDSAMYFCASGRCDPLGELFFGEGSRLTVL.